These 25 T cell receptor beta chains originate from one sample sequenced in a study of early T cells in non-severe SARS-CoV-2 infection. TCRdb fed the 5' RACE reads into MiXCR, producing one record per CDR3 protein. This table has roughly 50,000 distinct CDR3 sequences, 6.2% appearing once. Sequences were derived from whole blood, sampled at baseline. These receptors all come from an adult who was a healthcare worker with PCR-confirmed SARS-CoV-2 infection or an uninfected control (not recorded which).

In its sample, this clonotype was seen a few times. The chain couples TRBV20-1 to TRBJ2-1; tentatively, D is TRBD1 or TRBD2 (6 bases each). V gave up 1 base and J gave up 1 base, with 14 bases separating them. Germline CDR1 DFQATT, CDR2 SNEGSKA (reference sequence). The CDR3 totals 16 residues. The DNA for the CDR3 is TGCAGTGCTAGAGTAGGGGGGCCTAGTTCCTACAATGAGCAGTTCTTC. This codes for CSARVGGPSSYNEQFF.

This clonotype has only a few counts. The rearrangement links TRBV5-1 to TRBJ1-3, with D unresolved. V was cut by 1 base and J by 2 bases, with 10 bases left in between. CDR3 length: 15 amino acids. CDR1 and CDR2 from the germline V gene are SGHRS and YFSETQ. CDR3 region: CASSLNGETGNTIYF. CDR3 nucleotide sequence: TGCGCCAGCAGCTTGAACGGGGAAACTGGAAACACCATATATTTT.

This clonotype was recorded many times. This chain uses TRBV28 with TRBJ2-5; D is possibly TRBD1 (6 bases). V was pared by 11 bases and J by 6 bases, with 16 bases between. Germline V gene data show CDR1 as MDHEN and CDR2 as SYDVKM. CDR3 size: 12 residues. The chain's CDR3 is CALGTGKKTQYF. The CDR3 DNA is TGTGCCCTGGGCACAGGGAAAAAGACCCAGTACTTC.

This clonotype has ten or more counts. The chain has TRBV12-3 or TRBV12-4 and TRBJ1-1; 9 bases fit TRBD1. V was pared by 3 bases and J by 0 bases, with 2 bases of the junction left unmatched. The CDR3 is made up of 15 amino acids. This CDR3 is CASSLTGGVNTEAFF. Written as DNA, the CDR3 is TGTGCCAGCAGTTTGACAGGGGGTGTGAACACTGAAGCTTTCTTT.

J is TRBJ2-7 and V is TRBV20-1, with a possible D match to TRBD2 (5 bases). This CDR3 region has 11 residues. The V and J ends lost 6 bases and 6 bases respectively, with 12 bases between them. Per germline, CDR1 DFQATT and CDR2 SNEGSKA (reference sequence). This chain's CDR3 is CSAAGVREQYF. The CDR3, as DNA: TGCAGTGCGGCGGGCGTCCGCGAGCAGTACTTC.

This clonotype was picked up many times. This chain connects TRBV7-2 to TRBJ2-1; D gene unclear. Per germline, CDR1 SGHTA and CDR2 FQGNSA. The CDR3 contains 16 residues. V was shortened by 1 base and J by 5 bases, with 15 bases between the two germline ends. In nucleotides, the CDR3 is TGTGCCAGCAGCTTAGGGGCCGGGCGTGTGAACAATGAGCAGTTCTTC. It codes for CASSLGAGRVNNEQFF.

The table lists this clonotype with many counts. The gene calls are TRBV15 and TRBJ2-1, with TRBD2 matching 9 bases. This CDR3 has 18 amino acids. CDR1 and CDR2 (germline): LNHNV, YYDKDF (reference sequence). Trimming removed 5 bases from V and 7 bases from J; junction bases left unmatched: 18. CDR3 in DNA: TGTGCCACCAGCCTTTACCCCCCCCTAGCGGGAATGGGTAATGAGCAGTTCTTC. Protein product: CATSLYPPLAGMGNEQFF.

This clonotype was counted at least ten times. The rearrangement links TRBV11-2 to TRBJ2-2; 8 positions match TRBD1. The trim removed 5 bases at V and 5 bases at J, leaving 16 bases unmatched. The CDR3 sequence is 18 residues long. Germline V CDR1 and CDR2: SGHAT, FQNNGV. Here the CDR3 reads CASSPWLADRVRTGELFF. CDR3 DNA sequence: TGTGCCAGCAGCCCTTGGCTCGCGGACAGGGTTCGGACCGGGGAGCTGTTTTTT.

This clonotype was detected many times. V usage is TRBV7-6 and J usage is TRBJ2-2, with D perhaps assigned TRBD1 or TRBD2 (5 bases each). Germline CDR1 reads SGHVS; CDR2 reads FNYEAQ. The CDR3 loop spans 15 amino acids. Trimming took 5 bases from V and 7 from J, leaving 17 bases between them. The CDR3: CASSPQGALGGELFF. CDR3 nucleotides: TGTGCCAGCAGCCCGCAGGGAGCCCTCGGCGGGGAGCTGTTTTTT.

The rearrangement joins TRBV7-6 to TRBJ1-6; TRBD1 is a possible D gene (5 bases). V dropped 2 bases and J dropped 4 bases, with 9 bases sitting between them. CDR1 is SGHVS, CDR2 FNYEAQ, per germline. This CDR3 is 15 amino acids long. The CDR3, as DNA: TGTGCCAGCAGCTTACAGGGTCTTTATAATTCACCCCTCCACTTT. Translated: CASSLQGLYNSPLHF.

The chain combines TRBV2 with TRBJ2-7; TRBD2 agrees at 7 bases. V gave up 4 bases and J gave up 4 bases; unmatched junction bases: 7. The CDR3 sequence is 14 residues long. The germline gives CDR1 SNHLY, CDR2 FYNNEI. CDR3 protein: CASSGLAEFYEQYF. The CDR3 DNA reads TGTGCCAGCAGTGGCCTAGCGGAATTTTACGAGCAGTACTTC.

The chain couples TRBV2 to TRBJ2-1; 12 nucleotides align to TRBD2. Trimming took 6 bases from V and 6 from J; bases not matched to a gene: 6. The V gene's germline CDR1 is SNHLY and CDR2 FYNNEI. This CDR3 spans 15 amino acids. CDR3 sequence: CASRPTSGSSNEQFF. Here the CDR3 DNA reads TGTGCCAGCAGGCCGACTAGCGGGAGTTCCAATGAGCAGTTCTTC.

This clonotype was seen a handful of times. V gene TRBV7-3 combines with J gene TRBJ1-1, with unresolved D. This CDR3 region has 13 residues. The V and J ends lost 5 bases and 3 bases respectively, with 10 bases between them. Germline assignment: CDR1 SGHTA and CDR2 FQGTGA. As DNA, the CDR3 is TGTGCCAGCAGCCCCGGGCGATACACTGAAGCTTTCTTT. Translated: CASSPGRYTEAFF.

By frequency in the sample, this clonotype is medium-sized (0.01 to 0.1%). The CDR3 loop is CSVAGGTNQPQHF. Written as DNA, the CDR3 is TGCAGCGTTGCTGGGGGGACGAATCAGCCCCAGCATTTT. The V and J genes are TRBV29-1 and TRBJ1-5, with a weak D call TRBD1 (5 bases). The V gene lost 4 bases and the J gene lost 4 bases, with 11 bases spanning the gap. The CDR3 contains 13 residues. Germline CDR1 is SQVTM and CDR2 is ANQGSEA. The whole variable domain, filled in from reference TRBV29-1 and TRBJ1-5, reads SAVISQKPSRDICQRGTSLTIQCQVDSQVTMMFWYRQQPGQSLTLIATANQGSEATYESGFVIDKFPISRPNLTFSTLTVSNMSPEDSSIYLCSVAGGTNQPQHFGDGTRLSIL.

V is TRBV15 and J is TRBJ2-1; D not certain. The CDR3 has 15 residues. The germline CDR1 and CDR2 sequences are LNHNV and YYDKDF (reference sequence). V was cut by 0 bases and J by 1 base, with 7 bases left in between. This chain's CDR3 is CATSRERPSYNEQFF. CDR3 sequence (DNA): TGTGCCACCAGCAGAGAACGGCCGTCCTACAATGAGCAGTTCTTC. Looking up the rest from reference TRBV15 and TRBJ2-1 gives the full variable domain: DAMVIQNPRYQVTQFGKPVTLSCSQTLNHNVMYWYQQKSSQAPKLLFHYYDKDFNNEADTPDNFQSRRPNTSFCFLDIRSPGLGDTAMYLCATSRERPSYNEQFFGPGTRLTVL.

This chain connects TRBV6-4 to TRBJ1-1; D perhaps matches TRBD1 (5 bases). V was clipped by 4 bases and J by 3 bases, with 9 bases between them. Looked up from germline, CDR1 is MRHNA and CDR2 is SNTAGT. The CDR3 is 13 amino acids. The CDR3 protein is CASSGVRDTEAFF. The CDR3 DNA sequence: TGTGCCAGCAGTGGCGTCAGGGACACTGAAGCTTTCTTT.

In its sample, this clonotype was seen a few times. V usage is TRBV9 and J usage is TRBJ2-7, with no clear D. The V gene lost 3 bases and the J gene lost 0 bases, with 10 bases spanning the gap. The CDR3 totals 14 residues. The germline CDR1 and CDR2 sequences are SGDLS and YYNGEE. The CDR3 spells CASSARSPSYEQYF. The CDR3 DNA reads as TGTGCCAGCAGCGCCCGAAGCCCCTCCTACGAGCAGTACTTC.

The V and J genes are TRBV28 and TRBJ2-7; the D gene is possibly TRBD1 (6 bases). Trimming shortened V by 6 bases and J by 7 bases, and 22 bases separated the two germline ends. This CDR3 has 15 residues. The germline gives CDR1 MDHEN, CDR2 SYDVKM. CDR3 in amino acids: CASSPIDRNEGEQYF. CDR3 nucleotides: TGTGCCAGCAGCCCCATAGACAGGAACGAAGGGGAGCAGTACTTC.

V is TRBV4-1 and J is TRBJ2-7; 14 bases are shared with TRBD2. Per the germline V gene, CDR1 is MGHRA and CDR2 is YSYEKL. The length of the CDR3 is 18 residues. The V and J ends lost 4 bases and 7 bases, in that order; junction bases with no gene match: 15. Here the CDR3 DNA reads TGCGCCAGCAGCCCAATAATATTCGGGACTAGCGGGAGTACGGAGCAGTACTTC. It encodes CASSPIIFGTSGSTEQYF.

This chain uses TRBV18 with TRBJ1-6; D is unclear. From germline, CDR1 is KGHSH and CDR2 LQKENI. The CDR3 runs 14 residues. Trimming took off 2 bases at V and 7 bases at J, with 9 bases between the two ends. CDR3 DNA sequence: TGTGCCAGCTCACCAACCCAGCCGAATTCACCCCTCCACTTT. It encodes CASSPTQPNSPLHF.

The chain links TRBV19 to TRBJ2-3, with a possible D match to TRBD2 (5 bases). Trimming took 7 bases from V and 1 from J, leaving 12 bases between them. Germline assignment: CDR1 LNHDA and CDR2 SQIVND (reference sequence). There are 14 residues in the CDR3. This chain's CDR3 is CASKAGWGTDTQYF. DNA of the CDR3: TGTGCCAGTAAGGCGGGTTGGGGCACAGATACGCAGTATTTT.

In this sample, this clonotype turned up many times. The chain carries TRBV20-1 and TRBJ2-7; 11 nucleotides line up with TRBD2. J gave up 6 bases and V 6 bases, and 13 bases lay outside the gene matches. This CDR3 spans 15 amino acids. From germline, CDR1 is DFQATT and CDR2 SNEGSKA (reference sequence). CDR3 amino acids: CSAGDSGRVISEQYF. Here the CDR3 DNA reads TGCAGTGCGGGCGATAGCGGGAGGGTCATAAGCGAGCAGTACTTC.

Many counts were recorded for this clonotype. The V call is TRBV28, the J call TRBJ2-7; D might be TRBD1 or TRBD2, each matching 6 bases. Trimming took off 6 bases at V and 5 bases at J, with 17 bases between the two ends. The germline V gene encodes CDR1 MDHEN and CDR2 SYDVKM. The CDR3 spans 14 residues. The CDR3 loop reads CASSLSDRRDEQYF. CDR3 nucleotide sequence: TGTGCCAGCAGCCTGAGTGACAGGAGGGACGAGCAGTACTTC.

In its sample, this clonotype was seen many times. The chain links TRBV6-1 to TRBJ2-1; 7 nucleotides match TRBD2. Germline CDR1 reads MNHNS; CDR2 reads SASEGT. J lost 9 bases, V lost 4 bases, and 9 bases had no gene match. CDR3 length: 14 amino acids. The DNA for the CDR3 is TGTGCCAGCAGTGCAGGCGGGAGTGCGGTTGAGCAGTTCTTC. It is translated as CASSAGGSAVEQFF.

This clonotype was seen repeatedly, ten times or more. This chain links TRBV6-2 or TRBV6-3 with TRBJ1-1, with D possibly matching TRBD1 (6 bases). The V gene lost 5 bases and the J gene lost 2 bases, with 12 bases spanning the gap. Germline V gives CDR1 MNHEY, CDR2 SVGEGT. The CDR3 runs to 14 residues. CDR3 residues: CASSPRGLNTEAFF. The DNA of the CDR3 is TGTGCCAGCAGTCCCAGGGGACTTAACACTGAAGCTTTCTTT.